Below, 13 T cell receptor beta chains from the same sample are listed, as sequenced in a study of T cell responses to AZD1222 COVID-19 vaccine. TCRdb's copy holds only in-frame clones and misses some; the assay was immunoSEQ multiplex PCR. The sample consists of 90,000 to 120,000 clones, nearly 90% of them appearing once. Sequenced material: peripheral blood, taken 28 days after the second AZD1222 dose. These receptors came from an adult who received the AZD1222 COVID-19 vaccine.

This chain connects TRBV19 to TRBJ1-5; D ambiguous. The CDR3 loop spans 14 amino acids. Germline CDR1 is LNHDA and CDR2 is SQIVND (reference sequence). The ends were cut back, 3 bases at V and 7 bases at J, with 13 bases in the middle. CDR3 nucleotide sequence: TGTGCCAGTAGTATCACGAGGGTTGGGCAGCCCCAGCATTTT. Translation gives CASSITRVGQPQHF.

CDR3 DNA: TGTGCCAGCAGTTTAGAAGGGCCGGGCTACGAGCAGTACTTC. This translates into CASSLEGPGYEQYF. The chain combines TRBV28 with TRBJ2-7; unclear D gene. Trimming took off 2 bases at V and 3 bases at J, with 11 bases between the two ends. Germline V gene sequence: CDR1 MDHEN, CDR2 SYDVKM. This CDR3 contains 14 residues.

The genes are TRBV2 and TRBJ1-5; D is unclear. The CDR3 totals 14 residues. Trimming left V 5 bases short and J 3 bases short, with 11 bases between. Germline assignment: CDR1 SNHLY and CDR2 FYNNEI. The CDR3 coding sequence is TGTGCCAGCAGTTCCGGACGGAACAATCAGCCCCAGCATTTT. It specifies CASSSGRNNQPQHF.

This chain links TRBV11-2 with TRBJ2-5, with 8 bases identical to TRBD1. The CDR3 contains 15 residues. V shed 5 bases, J shed 5 bases, and the junction held 10 bases outside the gene matches. Germline V gene lookup returns CDR1 SGHAT and CDR2 FQNNGV. CDR3 amino acids: CASSIRTGGWETQYF. For the CDR3, the DNA is TGTGCCAGCAGCATCAGAACAGGGGGGTGGGAGACCCAGTACTTC.

A few counts support this clone. The genes are TRBV19 and TRBJ1-1; a possible D gene is TRBD1 (5 bases). The ends were cut back, 4 bases at V and 3 bases at J, with 9 bases in the middle. CDR1 is LNHDA and CDR2 is SQIVND in the germline V gene (reference sequence). CDR3 length: 13 amino acids. The CDR3 is CASSKGMDTEAFF. The CDR3 bases are TGTGCCAGTAGTAAGGGGATGGACACTGAAGCTTTCTTT. The full variable domain, in which reference TRBV19 and TRBJ1-1 provide the parts outside the CDR3, is DGGITQSPKYLFRKEGQNVTLSCEQNLNHDAMYWYRQDPGQGLRLIYYSQIVNDFQKGDIAEGYSVSREKKESFPLTVTSAQKNPTAFYLCASSKGMDTEAFFGQGTRLTVV.

The chain combines TRBV7-3 with TRBJ2-2; D ambiguous. The CDR3 is 17 residues long. Germline CDR1 reads SGHTA; CDR2 reads FQGTGA. Trimming pared 2 bases from V and 0 bases from J, leaving 13 bases between. The CDR3 region has the DNA TGTGCCAGCAGCTTACGCCCTAGTTACGCGAACACCGGGGAGCTGTTTTTT. This gives the protein CASSLRPSYANTGELFF.

The CDR3 sequence: CASSIRPPYEQYF. The CDR3 nucleotides are TGTGCCAGTAGTATTCGCCCGCCCTACGAGCAGTACTTC. This chain connects TRBV19 to TRBJ2-7; D is ambiguous. From germline, CDR1 is LNHDA and CDR2 SQIVND (reference sequence). V was trimmed by 3 bases and J by 2 bases, leaving 8 bases between them. The CDR3 is made up of 13 amino acids.

A few counts support this clone. The genes are TRBV15 and TRBJ2-7, with 10 nucleotides matching TRBD1. Germline V lookup: CDR1 LNHNV, CDR2 YYDKDF (reference sequence). The CDR3 spans 13 residues. J gave up 11 bases and V 3 bases, and 7 bases lay outside the gene matches. The CDR3 bases are TGTGCCACCAGCAGCCTCCGCGGGACAGGGGAGTACTTC. Translation: CATSSLRGTGEYF.

This clone was seen a single time. The DNA of the CDR3 is TGTGCCAGCAGTTACTCGAGGACAGGGAACACCGGGGAGCTGTTTTTT. Amino acids: CASSYSRTGNTGELFF. This sequence joins TRBV6-5 and TRBJ2-2, with 7 positions matching TRBD1. The CDR3 is 16 amino acids. V trimming: 0 bases; J trimming: 1 base; junction bases outside the gene matches: 2. Germline V lookup: CDR1 MNHEY, CDR2 SVGAGI.

The V call is TRBV6-2 or TRBV6-3, the J call TRBJ2-7; a weak D match, TRBD2 (6 bases). Trimming took 6 bases from V and 3 from J, leaving 9 bases between them. In germline, CDR1 is MNHEY, CDR2 SVGEGT. The CDR3 runs 12 residues. This CDR3 is CASSGLSYEQYF. CDR3 bases: TGTGCCAGCAGCGGACTAAGCTACGAGCAGTACTTC.

The J gene is TRBJ2-1, the V gene TRBV18, with D possibly matching TRBD2 (7 bases). This CDR3 is built from 18 residues. Germline V gene data show CDR1 as KGHSH and CDR2 as LQKENI. V was pared by 2 bases and J by 5 bases, with 22 bases between. The CDR3 is CASSPRGTKSLWHNEQFF. The CDR3 bases are TGTGCCAGCTCACCAAGGGGGACTAAATCTCTCTGGCACAATGAGCAGTTCTTC.

The chain combines TRBV28 with TRBJ2-7, with 9 bases that match TRBD2. Germline CDR1 and CDR2: MDHEN and SYDVKM. V gave up 6 bases and J gave up 2 bases; unmatched junction bases: 20. The CDR3 covers 19 residues. CDR3 sequence: CASRDLTGTSNRGAYEQYF. The CDR3 DNA is TGTGCCAGCAGGGATCTTACCGGGACTAGCAATCGGGGGGCCTACGAGCAGTACTTC. The variable domain in full, completed from reference TRBV28 and TRBJ2-7, reads DVKVTQSSRYLVKRTGEKVFLECVQDMDHENMFWYRQDPGLGLRLIYFSYDVKMKEKGDIPEGYSVSREKKERFSLILESASTNQTSMYLCASRDLTGTSNRGAYEQYFGPGTRLTVT.

The V gene is TRBV7-9, the J gene TRBJ2-2; 10 positions agree with TRBD2. V was clipped by 5 bases and J by 6 bases; unmatched bases: 9. The CDR3 consists of 16 residues. Germline V gives CDR1 SEHNR, CDR2 FQNEAQ (reference sequence). The CDR3 reads CASSTQAGGPPGELFF. CDR3 in DNA: TGTGCCAGCAGCACTCAAGCGGGAGGGCCTCCCGGGGAGCTGTTTTTT.